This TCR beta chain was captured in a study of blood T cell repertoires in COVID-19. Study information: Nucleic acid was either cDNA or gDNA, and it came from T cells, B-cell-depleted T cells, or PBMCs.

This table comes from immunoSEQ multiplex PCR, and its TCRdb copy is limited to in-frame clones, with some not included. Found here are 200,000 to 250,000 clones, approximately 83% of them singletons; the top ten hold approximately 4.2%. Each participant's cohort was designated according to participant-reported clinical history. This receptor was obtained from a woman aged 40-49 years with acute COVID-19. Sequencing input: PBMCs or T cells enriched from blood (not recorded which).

For the CDR3, the DNA is TGCGCCAGCAGCCAAGTATCGGGAACTGAAGCTTTCTTT. Protein product: CASSQVSGTEAFF. The rearrangement joins TRBV4-1 to TRBJ1-1; D is uncertain. V was pared by 1 base and J by 5 bases, with 8 bases between. The germline CDR1 and CDR2 sequences are MGHRA and YSYEKL. There are 13 residues in the CDR3.